These 21 T cell receptor beta chains were all obtained from the same sample, sequenced in a study of vaccination and CD4 T cells after COVID-19. Using its own MiXCR run on the PCR reads, TCRdb lists one record per CDR3 protein. The table includes tens of thousands of distinct CDR3 sequences, 49% detected once. Described time point: late sampling 161 to 241 days after vaccination in a few convalescent patients. The material sequenced was CD4+ T cells from blood, taken about 7 months after SARS-CoV-2 vaccination. The receptors were gathered from a human donor who had recovered from COVID-19.

The chain links TRBV30 to TRBJ1-6; 7 bases agree with TRBD1. J lost 11 bases, V lost 0 bases, and 10 bases had no gene match. Germline CDR1 GTSNPN, CDR2 SVGIG (reference sequence). The CDR3 is made up of 15 amino acids. In nucleotides, the CDR3 is TGTGCCTGGAGTGTACTTGGGCAGGGGGTTGCACCCCTCCACTTT. This sequence encodes CAWSVLGQGVAPLHF.

The chain couples TRBV27 to TRBJ1-2; D perhaps matches TRBD1 (6 bases). The CDR3 is 18 residues long. The V end lost 8 bases, the J end lost 7 bases, and 32 bases lay between the germline ends. CDR1 MNHEY and CDR2 SMNVEV come from the germline V gene (reference sequence). The CDR3 DNA reads as TGTGCCAGCGGCAGGGGAGGATTTTCGAAGGGCGGGTCTGGTGGCTACACCTTC. It codes for CASGRGGFSKGGSGGYTF.

This clonotype was found a few times. The CDR3 here is CASSLGAGDGETQYF. The CDR3 nucleotides read TGTGCCAGCAGCTTAGGAGCCGGGGATGGGGAGACCCAGTACTTC. V usage is TRBV7-7 and J usage is TRBJ2-5; tentative D call: TRBD2 (5 bases). Germline CDR1 and CDR2: SSHAT and FNYEAQ (reference sequence). The CDR3 contains 15 residues. The ends were cut back, 1 base at V and 5 bases at J, with 14 bases in the middle.

V and J are TRBV5-1 and TRBJ2-5; the match to TRBD2 covers 14 bases. V shed 2 bases, J shed 4 bases, and the junction held 1 base outside the gene matches. Germline values: CDR1 SGHRS, CDR2 YFSETQ. This CDR3 spans 15 amino acids. The CDR3 loop is CASSLGLAGGETQYF. DNA of the CDR3: TGCGCCAGCAGCTTAGGACTAGCGGGAGGAGAGACCCAGTACTTC.

V and J are TRBV6-4 and TRBJ2-1; D might be TRBD2 (6 bases). V dropped 3 bases and J dropped 5 bases, with 11 bases sitting between them. The germline V gene encodes CDR1 MRHNA and CDR2 SNTAGT. The length of the CDR3 is 14 residues. The CDR3 loop is CASSEASDHNEQFF. The DNA for the CDR3 is TGTGCCAGCAGTGAAGCTAGCGACCACAATGAGCAGTTCTTC.

In its sample, this clonotype was seen a few times. V usage is TRBV20-1 and J usage is TRBJ2-2; D is uncertain. Germline lookup yields CDR1 DFQATT and CDR2 SNEGSKA (reference sequence). Trimming left V 3 bases short and J 4 bases short, with 9 bases between. The CDR3 loop spans 13 amino acids. CDR3 DNA: TGCAGTGCTAGGGACCCTGTCACCGGGGAGCTGTTTTTT. This gives the protein CSARDPVTGELFF.

Only a few counts were recorded for this clonotype. This sequence joins TRBV28 and TRBJ2-7; 8 bases map to TRBD1. Unmatched junction bases numbered 16, after V lost 3 bases and J lost 3 bases. Germline CDR1 and CDR2: MDHEN and SYDVKM. The CDR3 length is 18 residues. For the CDR3, the DNA is TGTGCCAGCAGTTTCAACGGACAGGGTCAAGGGAACCGCTACGAGCAGTACTTC. Its protein is CASSFNGQGQGNRYEQYF.

This clonotype turned up a few times. V and J are TRBV7-2 and TRBJ2-7, with a possible D match to TRBD1 (5 bases). The V gene's germline CDR1 is SGHTA and CDR2 FQGNSA. Trimming removed 1 base from V and 3 bases from J, with 10 bases in between. The CDR3 is 14 amino acids. The CDR3 protein is CASSLGGQGYEQYF. CDR3 coding DNA: TGTGCCAGCAGCTTAGGCGGTCAGGGCTACGAGCAGTACTTC.

The chain uses TRBV5-4 and TRBJ1-6; no clear D gene. Germline-derived CDR1 and CDR2 are SGHNT and YYREEE (reference sequence). Deletions cut 1 base from V and 10 bases from J, with 15 bases between. This CDR3 spans 15 amino acids. CDR3 sequence reads: CASSLNPGSGSPLHF. DNA of the CDR3: TGTGCCAGCAGCTTGAATCCAGGATCCGGCTCACCCCTCCACTTT.

This clonotype was detected only a few times. The chain joins TRBV28 to TRBJ1-5; TRBD1 agrees at 9 bases. Unmatched junction bases numbered 5, after V lost 4 bases and J lost 4 bases. The germline V gene encodes CDR1 MDHEN and CDR2 SYDVKM. The CDR3 has 15 amino acids. Written as DNA, the CDR3 is TGTGCCAGCAGTTCGCCGGGACAGGGTAATCAGCCCCAGCATTTT. It codes for CASSSPGQGNQPQHF.

The rearrangement joins TRBV2 to TRBJ2-1; 11 bases are a match to TRBD2. CDR1 is SNHLY and CDR2 is FYNNEI in the germline V gene. V was clipped by 8 bases and J by 5 bases; unmatched bases: 5. The CDR3 is 14 amino acids. CDR3 in amino acids: CASVSGRADNEQFF. The CDR3 DNA is TGTGCCAGCGTTAGCGGGAGGGCCGACAATGAGCAGTTCTTC. The full variable domain, rest sourced from reference TRBV2 and TRBJ2-1, is EPEVTQTPSHQVTQMGQEVILRCVPISNHLYFYWYRQILGQKVEFLVSFYNNEISEKSEIFDDQFSVERPDGSNFTLKIRSTKLEDSAMYFCASVSGRADNEQFFGPGTRLTVL.

The chain uses TRBV20-1 and TRBJ2-3, with D unresolved. The CDR3 totals 14 residues. Germline-derived CDR1 and CDR2 are DFQATT and SNEGSKA (reference sequence). Trimming took 7 bases from V and 0 from J, leaving 14 bases between them. The CDR3 sequence is CSVLRAASTDTQYF. CDR3 in DNA: TGCAGTGTTCTCCGAGCTGCTAGCACAGATACGCAGTATTTT.

The chain employs TRBV28 and TRBJ1-6; a weak D match, TRBD1 (5 bases). Deletions cut 3 bases from V and 10 bases from J, with 10 bases between. This CDR3 is 13 amino acids long. Looked up from germline, CDR1 is MDHEN and CDR2 is SYDVKM. CDR3 sequence (DNA): TGTGCCAGCAGTTTTAGGAGGGACTCACCCCTCCACTTT. Amino acid sequence: CASSFRRDSPLHF.

This clonotype was counted only a few times. The chain is built from TRBV20-1 and TRBJ1-5, with D possibly TRBD1 on 6 matching bases. This CDR3 is built from 14 residues. Germline CDR1 is DFQATT and CDR2 is SNEGSKA (reference sequence). Trimming shortened V by 3 bases and J by 6 bases, and 15 bases separated the two germline ends. The CDR3 reads CSARDRGARQPQHF. In nucleotides, the CDR3 is TGCAGTGCTAGGGACCGGGGGGCTCGTCAGCCCCAGCATTTT.

The gene calls are TRBV7-2 and TRBJ2-5; perhaps TRBD1 as D (6 bases). Germline-derived CDR1 and CDR2 are SGHTA and FQGNSA. The CDR3 consists of 15 residues. V lost 5 bases to trimming and J lost 4 bases, with 17 bases between them. DNA for the CDR3: TGTGCCAGCAGCCAAACCGGGGAACAGGGAGAGACCCAGTACTTC. Its translation: CASSQTGEQGETQYF.

This clonotype was counted only a few times. This sequence joins TRBV10-3 and TRBJ2-7, with a possible D match to TRBD1 (5 bases). Germline assignment: CDR1 ENHRY and CDR2 SYGVKD. The V end lost 8 bases, the J end lost 2 bases, and 10 bases lay between the germline ends. This CDR3 has 12 residues. CDR3 coding DNA: TGTGCCATCGGCGACAGTCCCTACGAGCAGTACTTC. Translating gives CAIGDSPYEQYF.

This clonotype occurred a few times. V is TRBV20-1 and J is TRBJ1-1; TRBD1 is a possible D gene (5 bases). The CDR3 is 14 residues long. The germline CDR1 and CDR2 sequences are DFQATT and SNEGSKA (reference sequence). Between the trimmed V and J ends, which lost 3 bases and 4 bases, there was a span of 15 bases. The CDR3 coding sequence is TGCAGTGCTAGTCCCTTACTTGACAGCACTGAAGCTTTCTTT. Protein: CSASPLLDSTEAFF.

The gene calls are TRBV10-1 and TRBJ2-1; D perhaps matches TRBD2 (7 bases). The germline V gene has CDR1 WNHNN and CDR2 SYGVQD (reference sequence). The V end was cut by 0 bases, the J end by 7 bases, with 10 bases between. The CDR3 is 14 amino acids. This CDR3 is CASSESGGGNEQFF. CDR3 coding DNA: TGCGCCAGCAGTGAGTCGGGAGGGGGTAATGAGCAGTTCTTC.

This clonotype was counted once. One junction end does not reproduce the germline sequence, and a read error may be involved. The rearrangement uses TRBV7-2 and TRBJ2-5; D unclear. The CDR3 spans 15 residues. Germline lookup yields CDR1 SGHTA and CDR2 FQGNSA. CDR3 nucleotide sequence: TGTGCCAGCGGCTTCCTTGCGTGGGGCCAAGAGACCCAGTACTTC. Amino acid sequence: CASGFLAWGQETQYF.

The V call is TRBV7-8, the J call TRBJ2-2; D may be TRBD1 or TRBD2 (6 bases each). Trimming removed 4 bases at V and 3 bases at J, with 18 bases between. This CDR3 spans 17 amino acids. The germline gives CDR1 SGHVS, CDR2 FQNEAQ. CDR3 sequence reads: CASSSGQRLVYTGELFF. DNA for the CDR3: TGTGCCAGCAGCTCCGGACAGCGACTAGTTTACACCGGGGAGCTGTTTTTT.

The genes are TRBV28 and TRBJ1-1; D perhaps matches TRBD1 (5 bases). V was clipped by 10 bases and J by 1 base, with 16 bases between them. Germline CDR1 MDHEN, CDR2 SYDVKM. The length of the CDR3 is 14 residues. The DNA for the CDR3 is TGTGCCACCACTCCACCGGGGCCGAACACTGAAGCTTTCTTT. Translation gives CATTPPGPNTEAFF.